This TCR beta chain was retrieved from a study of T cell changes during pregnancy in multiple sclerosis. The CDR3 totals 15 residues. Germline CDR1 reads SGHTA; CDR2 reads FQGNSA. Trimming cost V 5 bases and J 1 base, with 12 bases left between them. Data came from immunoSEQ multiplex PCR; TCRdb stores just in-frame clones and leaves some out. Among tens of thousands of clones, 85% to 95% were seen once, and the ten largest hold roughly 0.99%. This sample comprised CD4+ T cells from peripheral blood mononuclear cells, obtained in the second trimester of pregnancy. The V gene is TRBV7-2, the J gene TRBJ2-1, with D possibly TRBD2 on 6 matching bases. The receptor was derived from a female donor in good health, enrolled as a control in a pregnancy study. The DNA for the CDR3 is TGTGCCAGCAGCCCCCGGAGCGGGTCCTACAATGAGCAGTTCTTC. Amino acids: CASSPRSGSYNEQFF.